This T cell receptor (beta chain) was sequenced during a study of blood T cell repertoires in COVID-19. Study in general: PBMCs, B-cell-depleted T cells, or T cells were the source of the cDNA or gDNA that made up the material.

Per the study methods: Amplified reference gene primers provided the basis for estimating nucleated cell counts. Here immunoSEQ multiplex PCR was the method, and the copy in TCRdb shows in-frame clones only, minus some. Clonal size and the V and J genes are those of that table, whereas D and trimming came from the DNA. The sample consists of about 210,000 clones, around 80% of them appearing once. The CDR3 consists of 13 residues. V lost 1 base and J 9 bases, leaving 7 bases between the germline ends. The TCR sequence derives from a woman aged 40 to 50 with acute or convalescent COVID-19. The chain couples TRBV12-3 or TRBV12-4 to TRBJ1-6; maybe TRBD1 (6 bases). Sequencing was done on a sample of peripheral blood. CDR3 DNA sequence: TGTGCCAGCAGTTTAGGGACAGTTTCACCCCTCCACTTT. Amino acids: CASSLGTVSPLHF.